Presented here are 16 T cell receptor beta chains from one specimen sequenced in a study of cytomegalovirus exposure and HLA in healthy donors. The PCR contained 60 Vbeta and 13 Jbeta primers. Only in-frame clones appear in the TCRdb table, and some are missing; sequencing was by immunoSEQ multiplex PCR. Of roughly 200,000 clones detected, around 87% appear once; the ten largest clones hold roughly 1.3%. The sequencing input was PBMCs. These receptors originate from a man aged 25-40 years in good health and CMV-seronegative.

The J gene is TRBJ2-5, the V gene TRBV7-8, with 11 bases aligning to TRBD2. The CDR3 sequence is 17 residues long. Trimming took 0 bases from V and 4 from J; bases not matched to a gene: 7. Looked up from germline, CDR1 is SGHVS and CDR2 is FQNEAQ. The chain's CDR3 is CASSLAVAGGTLETQYF. In DNA, the CDR3 is TGTGCCAGCAGCTTAGCCGTAGCGGGGGGGACTTTAGAGACCCAGTACTTC.

CDR3 DNA: TGTGCCAGCGGGACAGGGGTGGGCTACACCTTC. It is translated as CASGTGVGYTF. This sequence joins TRBV6-1 and TRBJ1-2; TRBD1 aligns across 10 bases. This CDR3 comprises 11 residues. V lost 8 bases, J lost 8 bases, and 2 bases stayed unmatched. Germline V gene data show CDR1 as MNHNS and CDR2 as SASEGT.

This chain uses TRBV7-8 with TRBJ1-3, with a tentative D call TRBD1 (5 bases). Trimming left V 0 bases short and J 4 bases short, with 19 bases between. The length of the CDR3 is 18 residues. Germline loops: CDR1 SGHVS, CDR2 FQNEAQ. This CDR3 is CASSLAHKGPVRGNTIYF. The CDR3 DNA reads TGTGCCAGCAGCTTAGCGCACAAGGGGCCGGTGAGAGGAAACACCATATATTTT.

The V call is TRBV7-2, the J call TRBJ2-5, with 9 positions matching TRBD2. The CDR3 spans 17 residues. V was pared by 5 bases and J by 1 base, with 11 bases of the junction left unmatched. Germline V gives CDR1 SGHTA, CDR2 FQGNSA. The CDR3 DNA sequence: TGTGCCAGCAGCATCCCCTTGGGTAGCGGGGGCCAAGAGACCCAGTACTTC. Encoded protein: CASSIPLGSGGQETQYF.

The chain links TRBV19 to TRBJ2-1; TRBD2 agrees at 8 bases. Germline lookup yields CDR1 LNHDA and CDR2 SQIVND (reference sequence). With 0 bases clipped from V and 9 bases from J, the junction kept 4 bases outside the gene matches. The CDR3 is 14 residues long. CDR3 residues: CASSIDNSGAEQFF. The CDR3 nucleotides read TGTGCCAGTAGTATAGATAATAGCGGGGCTGAGCAGTTCTTC.

The V call is TRBV7-9, the J call TRBJ1-3; weak D call: TRBD1 (5 bases). This CDR3 region has 13 residues. Germline CDR1 is SEHNR and CDR2 is FQNEAQ (reference sequence). V shed 5 bases and J shed 5 bases, with 10 bases lying between them. The CDR3 DNA follows: TGTGCCAGCAGCCCACAGGAAAGAAACACCATATATTTT. As protein: CASSPQERNTIYF.

This clone came up a few times. The rearrangement joins TRBV11-2 to TRBJ2-4, with 14 bases identical to TRBD2. The CDR3 is 15 amino acids. With V trimmed by 5 bases and J by 12 bases, 9 bases remained unmatched. Germline CDR1 is SGHAT and CDR2 is FQNNGV. CDR3 DNA sequence: TGTGCCAGCAGCCCGGCCGCGACTAGCGGGGGGGCTCAGTACTTC. Encoded protein: CASSPAATSGGAQYF.

The rearrangement links TRBV29-1 to TRBJ2-3, with 12 positions matching TRBD2. This CDR3 has 15 residues. Germline V gives CDR1 SQVTM, CDR2 ANQGSEA. Trimming removed 2 bases from V and 8 bases from J; junction bases left unmatched: 8. This CDR3 reads CSVEPTSGRTITQYF. The CDR3 DNA is TGCAGCGTTGAACCCACTAGCGGGAGGACGATTACGCAGTATTTT.

This clone turned up a few times. The chain employs TRBV6-1 and TRBJ1-2; 8 positions match TRBD1. This CDR3 is 14 amino acids long. Germline loops: CDR1 MNHNS, CDR2 SASEGT. V shed 8 bases and J 0 bases; nucleotides not matched to a gene: 5. The CDR3 spells CASVRDRSNYGYTF. The CDR3, as DNA: TGTGCCAGCGTTCGGGACAGGTCTAACTATGGCTACACCTTC.

The rearrangement joins TRBV28 to TRBJ2-1; the D gene is possibly TRBD2 (5 bases). Germline CDR1 and CDR2: MDHEN and SYDVKM. Trimming took off 2 bases at V and 9 bases at J, with 11 bases between the two ends. The CDR3 is 13 amino acids. This CDR3 reads CASSLIGRGEQFF. CDR3 DNA: TGTGCCAGCAGTTTAATAGGGAGAGGTGAGCAGTTCTTC.

The CDR3 region is CASSETGDGYGYTF. For the CDR3, the DNA is TGTGCCAGCAGTGAAACAGGGGATGGCTATGGCTACACCTTC. This sequence joins TRBV6-1 and TRBJ1-2, with 7 nucleotides matching TRBD1. The V gene's germline CDR1 is MNHNS and CDR2 SASEGT. Losses at the gene ends were 2 bases for V and 4 bases for J; bases not matched to a gene: 4. The CDR3 extends over 14 amino acids.

This chain uses TRBV2 with TRBJ2-3, with 7 bases that match TRBD2. The junction had 11 bases not matched to a gene; V was cut back by 6 bases and J by 5 bases. Germline CDR1 reads SNHLY; CDR2 reads FYNNEI. The length of the CDR3 is 15 residues. The CDR3 here is CASRNKRGGGDTQYF. CDR3 in DNA: TGTGCCAGCAGGAATAAGCGGGGCGGGGGAGATACGCAGTATTTT.

V gene TRBV18 combines with J gene TRBJ2-7; 8 nucleotides line up with TRBD1. Germline V gives CDR1 KGHSH, CDR2 LQKENI. The junction had 3 bases not matched to a gene; V was cut back by 3 bases and J by 2 bases. The CDR3 is made up of 14 amino acids. This CDR3 reads CASSPDRGTYEQYF. The DNA for the CDR3 is TGTGCCAGCTCACCCGACAGGGGCACCTACGAGCAGTACTTC.

J is TRBJ2-5 and V is TRBV11-2, with 7 bases aligning to TRBD2. The CDR3 has 16 amino acids. The V gene end was trimmed by 2 bases and the J gene end by 2 bases; junction bases not matched to a gene: 8. The germline V gene has CDR1 SGHAT and CDR2 FQNNGV. The CDR3 sequence is CASSLPRASGQETQYF. The DNA of the CDR3 is TGTGCCAGCAGCTTACCCCGTGCTAGCGGACAAGAGACCCAGTACTTC.

This sequence joins TRBV25-1 and TRBJ2-5; TRBD2 might be the D (6 bases). CDR1 and CDR2 from the germline V gene are MGHDK and SYGVNS. The CDR3 runs 16 residues. V dropped 6 bases and J dropped 2 bases, with 19 bases sitting between them. The CDR3 here is CASSGGSLLGQETQYF. In DNA form, the CDR3 reads TGTGCCAGCAGCGGGGGATCTCTCCTTGGGCAAGAGACCCAGTACTTC. Filled out from reference TRBV25-1 and TRBJ2-5, the complete variable domain reads EADIYQTPRYLVIGTGKKITLECSQTMGHDKMYWYQQDPGMELHLIHYSYGVNSTEKGDLSSESTVSRIRTEHFPLTLESARPSHTSQYLCASSGGSLLGQETQYFGPGTRLLVL.

The chain recombines TRBV6-4 with TRBJ2-3, with 10 nucleotides matching TRBD1. The CDR3 is 14 amino acids. CDR1 and CDR2 from the germline V gene are MRHNA and SNTAGT. Unmatched junction bases numbered 0, after V lost 2 bases and J lost 4 bases. The CDR3 reads CASSDGTGADTQYF. DNA of the CDR3: TGTGCCAGCAGTGACGGGACAGGGGCAGATACGCAGTATTTT.